The clone carrying this T cell receptor beta chain was detected a few times. Seattle patient enrollment occurred during active infection, with longitudinal follow-up thereafter. The assay was immunoSEQ multiplex PCR, and TCRdb's table has in-frame clones only and misses some. The repertoire includes some 85,000 clones, just under 80% of them detected once, and 6.3% sits in the top ten. The sample belongs to a study of blood T cell repertoires in COVID-19. About the research overall: Spain, Italy and the United States supplied samples that represented acute and convalescent COVID-19. T cells, B-cell-depleted T cells, or PBMCs supplied cDNA or gDNA.

This CDR3 is built from 17 residues. The germline gives CDR1 MRHNA, CDR2 SNTAGT. Germline trimming cut 6 bases from V and 4 bases from J; bases unmatched to any gene: 16. The receptor was derived from a man aged 65 to 79 with COVID-19, enrolled during active disease. Sequenced sample: peripheral blood. V is TRBV6-4 and J is TRBJ1-2, with 8 bases aligning to TRBD1. The DNA of the CDR3 is TGTGCCAGCAGCCTTACCCTAGGACAGGGAATAGTCTATGGCTACACCTTC. As protein: CASSLTLGQGIVYGYTF.